This T cell receptor (beta chain) was found in a study of blood T cell repertoires in COVID-19. Across the whole study: The origin of the acute and convalescent COVID-19 samples was the United States, Italy and Spain.

The V end was cut by 2 bases, the J end by 1 base, with 8 bases between. Germline V gene data show CDR1 as KGHSH and CDR2 as LQKENI. The CDR3 contains 14 residues. Authors' analysis steps: Amplification with reference gene primers provided the estimates of nucleated cell counts. Assay: immunoSEQ multiplex PCR; the TCRdb copy retains only in-frame clones and omits some. From that table come the V and J calls and clone size; the DNA was used to work out D and trimming. There are roughly 150,000 clones in the sample; 80% to 90% occur only once, and approximately 3% lies in the top ten. This TCR was recovered from a man in his fifties or sixties with acute or convalescent COVID-19. The V call is TRBV18, the J call TRBJ2-5; D gene unclear. The sequenced material came from peripheral blood. The CDR3 nucleotides read TGTGCCAGCTCACCAGGCCAGATCCAAGAGACCCAGTACTTC. It codes for CASSPGQIQETQYF.